A single sample gave rise to the 6 T cell receptor beta chains below, sequenced in a study of STAT5B mutations in CD4+ large granular lymphocyte leukemia. Assay used: immunoSEQ multiplex PCR; TCRdb lists only in-frame clones, some missing. Seen here are 31,000 or so clones, 65% to 80% observed once, and the top ten hold about 2.1%. The source material was CD4+ T cells from blood buffy coats. The receptors come from a human donor in good health.

V and J are TRBV19 and TRBJ1-2; the D is unclear. The CDR3 sequence is 14 residues long. Trimming pared 4 bases from V and 8 bases from J, leaving 17 bases between. Germline CDR1 LNHDA, CDR2 SQIVND (reference sequence). As DNA, the CDR3 is TGTGCCAGTAGTAGAGGTGAGGCGGACTGGGGCTACACCTTC. Protein sequence: CASSRGEADWGYTF. The full variable domain, rest sourced from reference TRBV19 and TRBJ1-2, is DGGITQSPKYLFRKEGQNVTLSCEQNLNHDAMYWYRQDPGQGLRLIYYSQIVNDFQKGDIAEGYSVSREKKESFPLTVTSAQKNPTAFYLCASSRGEADWGYTFGSGTRLTVV.

The V gene is TRBV4-3, the J gene TRBJ1-2; 7 nucleotides align to TRBD1. With 1 base clipped from V and 4 bases from J, the junction kept 3 bases outside the gene matches. Germline lookup yields CDR1 LGHNA and CDR2 YSLEER. The length of the CDR3 is 14 residues. The CDR3 loop reads CASSQVGQAYGYTF. The CDR3 nucleotides read TGCGCCAGCAGCCAAGTAGGACAGGCCTATGGCTACACCTTC.

The chain combines TRBV29-1 with TRBJ2-1; TRBD1 or TRBD2 may be the D gene (5 bases each). CDR3 length equals 16 residues. V lost 5 bases and J 5 bases, leaving 22 bases between the germline ends. Germline V gives CDR1 SQVTM, CDR2 ANQGSEA. The CDR3 sequence is CSVFAPGRVVDNEQFF. The DNA for the CDR3 is TGCAGCGTTTTCGCCCCGGGGCGGGTCGTAGACAATGAGCAGTTCTTC.

The chain employs TRBV5-1 and TRBJ1-2; D is possibly TRBD1 (5 bases). The CDR3 has 14 residues. Trimming pared 2 bases from V and 7 bases from J, leaving 15 bases between. Germline V gene data show CDR1 as SGHRS and CDR2 as YFSETQ. In DNA form, the CDR3 reads TGCGCCAGCAGCTTACCACGTGGGGCAGCTGGCTACACCTTC. This codes for CASSLPRGAAGYTF.

The chain combines TRBV6-6 with TRBJ2-5, with D possibly being TRBD2 (5 bases). V was cut by 6 bases and J by 1 base, with 18 bases left in between. CDR1 and CDR2 from the germline V gene are MNHNY and SVGAGI (reference sequence). The CDR3 contains 16 residues. The CDR3 DNA sequence: TGTGCCAGCAGCCCCTTACTAGGCGCGTCCCAAGAGACCCAGTACTTC. Translation gives CASSPLLGASQETQYF.

V gene TRBV27 combines with J gene TRBJ2-1, with D possibly matching TRBD2 (5 bases). Germline CDR1 and CDR2: MNHEY and SMNVEV (reference sequence). The CDR3 sequence is 12 residues long. V lost 5 bases and J lost 7, with 9 bases in between. CDR3: CASSATRNEQFF. The CDR3, as DNA: TGTGCCAGCAGTGCAACTAGAAATGAGCAGTTCTTC.